One sample yielded the 10 T cell receptor beta chains listed below, sequenced in a study of post-analysis software for immune sequencing data. Findings and limits, study-wide: In patients, TRBV5-6, TRBV5-1 and TRBV20-1 belonged to roughly five TRBV segments found more frequently than in controls.

Their antigens remain unidentified. Each TCR beta cDNA library carried unique molecular identifiers. TCRdb ran MiXCR on the PCR reads and lists one entry per CDR3 protein. Of 820,000 or so distinct CDR3 sequences listed, 53% are singletons. Material for sequencing was blood. The receptors here all came from a girl between 5 and 17 years old with multiple sclerosis.

The V gene is TRBV25-1, the J gene TRBJ2-1; 13 bases match TRBD2. Per the germline V gene, CDR1 is MGHDK and CDR2 is SYGVNS. This CDR3 is built from 13 residues. J lost 11 bases, V lost 5 bases, and 3 bases had no gene match. The CDR3 bases are TGTGCCAGCAGTTTACTAGCGGGAGGGAAGCAGTTCTTC. It codes for CASSLLAGGKQFF.

The chain recombines TRBV5-1 with TRBJ2-1; D may be TRBD1 or TRBD2 (6 bases each). Trimming removed 4 bases at V and 4 bases at J, with 18 bases between. CDR1 is SGHRS and CDR2 is YFSETQ in the germline V gene. The CDR3 sequence is 16 residues long. DNA for the CDR3: TGCGCCAGCAGCCAATGGGGGGCCAACCCATACAATGAGCAGTTCTTC. Translation: CASSQWGANPYNEQFF.

V and J are TRBV4-1 and TRBJ1-2, with TRBD1 as a possible D gene (6 bases). Trimming removed 5 bases from V and 8 bases from J, with 21 bases in between. CDR3 size: 15 residues. Looked up from germline, CDR1 is MGHRA and CDR2 is YSYEKL. This chain's CDR3 is CASSFWTDRFSGYTF. DNA of the CDR3: TGCGCCAGCAGCTTTTGGACAGACCGCTTCAGCGGCTACACCTTC.

This clonotype was seen only once. At one end the junction does not follow the germline gene, possibly because of a read error. The chain is built from TRBV29-1 and TRBJ2-2, with D maybe TRBD2 (7 bases). From germline, CDR1 is SQVTM and CDR2 ANQGSEA. The CDR3 runs to 15 residues. The CDR3 reads CSVTPEGGNTWELFF. CDR3 coding DNA: TGCAGCGTAACCCCTGAGGGGGGGAACACCTGGGAGCTGTTTTTT.

V usage is TRBV9 and J usage is TRBJ2-1; possible D gene TRBD1, 6 bases. CDR3 length: 15 residues. Trimming stripped 1 base from V and 2 bases from J, with 10 bases between. CDR1 is SGDLS and CDR2 is YYNGEE in the germline V gene. CDR3 nucleotide sequence: TGTGCCAGCAGCGTAACAGGGAACCCCTACAATGAGCAGTTCTTC. Translated, it gives CASSVTGNPYNEQFF.

V is TRBV4-1 and J is TRBJ1-5; D is uncertain. The CDR3 covers 15 residues. Germline V gene sequence: CDR1 MGHRA, CDR2 YSYEKL. V was cut by 3 bases and J by 0 bases, with 9 bases left in between. The CDR3 sequence: CASSQSIHSNQPQHF. The CDR3 nucleotides are TGCGCCAGCAGCCAGAGTATACATAGCAATCAGCCCCAGCATTTT.

The chain employs TRBV30 and TRBJ2-7; no clear D gene. V was trimmed by 0 bases and J by 2 bases, leaving 5 bases between them. Germline assignment: CDR1 GTSNPN and CDR2 SVGIG (reference sequence). There are 12 residues in the CDR3. The CDR3 here is CAWSVRPYEQYF. For the CDR3, the DNA is TGTGCCTGGAGTGTCCGCCCCTACGAGCAGTACTTC.

The gene calls are TRBV12-3 or TRBV12-4 and TRBJ1-2, with D possibly matching TRBD1 (5 bases). This CDR3 has 15 residues. The V end lost 6 bases, the J end lost 7 bases, and 21 bases lay between the germline ends. DNA for the CDR3: TGTGCCAGCAGAGTAGGGACGCTAGATCTGGGTGGCTACACCTTC. Protein product: CASRVGTLDLGGYTF.

This chain links TRBV9 with TRBJ2-4; TRBD2 aligns across 7 bases. This CDR3 region has 20 residues. J gave up 0 bases and V 4 bases, and 19 bases lay outside the gene matches. CDR1 and CDR2 from the germline V gene are SGDLS and YYNGEE. The CDR3 sequence is CASSPHRAGEPTLAKNIQYF. The CDR3 nucleotides are TGTGCCAGCAGCCCCCACCGGGCGGGGGAACCTACACTAGCCAAAAACATTCAGTACTTC.

In its sample, this clonotype was seen a few times. The chain's CDR3 is CASRPVAVPYYEQYF. The DNA of the CDR3 is TGTGCCAGCAGGCCCGTAGCGGTTCCCTACTACGAGCAGTACTTC. The rearrangement links TRBV7-2 to TRBJ2-5; TRBD2 might be the D (6 bases). The better agreement between TRBJ2-7 and the DNA end casts doubt on the J call. The CDR3 covers 15 residues. Germline loops: CDR1 SGHTA, CDR2 FQGNSA.